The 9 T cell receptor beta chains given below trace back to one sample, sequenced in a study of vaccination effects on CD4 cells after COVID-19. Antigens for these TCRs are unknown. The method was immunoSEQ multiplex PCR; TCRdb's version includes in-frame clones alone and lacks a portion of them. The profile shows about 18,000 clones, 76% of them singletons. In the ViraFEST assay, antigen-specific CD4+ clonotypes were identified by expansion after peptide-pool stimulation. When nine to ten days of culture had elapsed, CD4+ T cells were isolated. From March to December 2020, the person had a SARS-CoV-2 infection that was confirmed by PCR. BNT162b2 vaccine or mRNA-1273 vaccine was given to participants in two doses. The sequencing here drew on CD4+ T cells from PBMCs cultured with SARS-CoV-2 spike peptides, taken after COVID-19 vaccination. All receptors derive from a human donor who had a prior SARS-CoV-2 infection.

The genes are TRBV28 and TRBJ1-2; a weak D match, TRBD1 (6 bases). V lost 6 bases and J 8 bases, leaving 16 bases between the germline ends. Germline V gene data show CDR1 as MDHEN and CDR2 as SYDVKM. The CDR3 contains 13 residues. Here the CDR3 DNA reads TGTGCCAGCAGGGAACCGGGGGCCGGAGGCTACACCTTC. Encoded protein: CASREPGAGGYTF.

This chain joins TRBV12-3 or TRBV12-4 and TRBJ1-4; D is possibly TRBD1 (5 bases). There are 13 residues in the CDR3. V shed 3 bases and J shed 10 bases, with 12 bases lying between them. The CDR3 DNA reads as TGTGCCAGCAGTTTTACTGCGGGGGGAAAACTGTTTTTT. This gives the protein CASSFTAGGKLFF.

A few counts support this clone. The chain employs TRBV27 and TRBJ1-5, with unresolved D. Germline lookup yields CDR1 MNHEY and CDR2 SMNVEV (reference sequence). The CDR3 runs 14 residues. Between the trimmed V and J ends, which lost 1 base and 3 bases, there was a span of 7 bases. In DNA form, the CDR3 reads TGTGCCAGCAGTTTATGGGGTAACAATCAGCCCCAGCATTTT. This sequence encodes CASSLWGNNQPQHF.

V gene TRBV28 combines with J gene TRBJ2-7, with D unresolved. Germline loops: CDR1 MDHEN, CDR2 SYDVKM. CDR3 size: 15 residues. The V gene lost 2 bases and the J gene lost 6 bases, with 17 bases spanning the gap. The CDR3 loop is CASSLLLDGLREQYF. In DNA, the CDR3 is TGTGCCAGCAGTTTACTTCTAGACGGTCTTCGCGAGCAGTACTTC.

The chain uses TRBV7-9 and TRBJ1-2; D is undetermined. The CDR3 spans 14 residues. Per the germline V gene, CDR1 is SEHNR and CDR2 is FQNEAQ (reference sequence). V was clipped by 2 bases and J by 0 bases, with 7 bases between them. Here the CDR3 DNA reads TGTGCCAGCAGCTTAAGGGCAGCTAACTATGGCTACACCTTC. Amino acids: CASSLRAANYGYTF.

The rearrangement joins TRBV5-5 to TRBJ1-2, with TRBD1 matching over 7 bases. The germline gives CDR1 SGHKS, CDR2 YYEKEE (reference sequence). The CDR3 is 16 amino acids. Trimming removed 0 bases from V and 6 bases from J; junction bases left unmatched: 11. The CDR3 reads CASSLGPTGAGDGYTF. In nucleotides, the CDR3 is TGTGCCAGCAGCTTGGGACCCACAGGGGCCGGGGATGGCTACACCTTC. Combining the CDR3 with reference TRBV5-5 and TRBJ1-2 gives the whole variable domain DAGVTQSPTHLIKTRGQQVTLRCSPISGHKSVSWYQQVLGQGPQFIFQYYEKEERGRGNFPDRFSARQFPNYSSELNVNALLLGDSALYLCASSLGPTGAGDGYTFGSGTRLTVV.

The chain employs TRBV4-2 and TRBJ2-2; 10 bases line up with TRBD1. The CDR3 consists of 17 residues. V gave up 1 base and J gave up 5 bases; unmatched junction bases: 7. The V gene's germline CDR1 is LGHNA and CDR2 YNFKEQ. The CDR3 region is CASSQGRQGARTGELFF. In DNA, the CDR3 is TGTGCCAGCAGCCAAGGCCGACAGGGGGCGCGAACCGGGGAGCTGTTTTTT.

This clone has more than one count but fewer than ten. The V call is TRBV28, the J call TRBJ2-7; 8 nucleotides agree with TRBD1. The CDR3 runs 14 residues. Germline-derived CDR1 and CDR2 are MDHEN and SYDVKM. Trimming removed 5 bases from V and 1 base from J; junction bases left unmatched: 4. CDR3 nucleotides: TGTGCCAGCAGTCTAGGGGACAGGTCCTACGAGCAGTACTTC. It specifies CASSLGDRSYEQYF.

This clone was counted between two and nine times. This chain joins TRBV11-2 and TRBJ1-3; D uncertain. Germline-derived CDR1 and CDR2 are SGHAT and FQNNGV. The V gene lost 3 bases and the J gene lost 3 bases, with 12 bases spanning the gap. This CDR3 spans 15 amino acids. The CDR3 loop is CASSLEAVFGNTIYF. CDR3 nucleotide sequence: TGTGCCAGCAGCTTGGAGGCAGTTTTTGGAAACACCATATATTTT.